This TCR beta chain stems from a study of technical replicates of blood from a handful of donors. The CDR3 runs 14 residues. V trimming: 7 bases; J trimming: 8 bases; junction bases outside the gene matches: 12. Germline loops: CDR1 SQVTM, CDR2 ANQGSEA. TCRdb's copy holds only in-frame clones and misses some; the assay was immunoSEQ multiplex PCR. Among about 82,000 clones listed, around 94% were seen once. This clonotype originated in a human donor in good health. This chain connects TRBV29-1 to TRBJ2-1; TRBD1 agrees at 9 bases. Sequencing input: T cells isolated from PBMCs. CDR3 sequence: CSAQLGQGRDEQFF. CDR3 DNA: TGCAGCGCTCAACTGGGACAGGGCCGCGATGAGCAGTTCTTC.